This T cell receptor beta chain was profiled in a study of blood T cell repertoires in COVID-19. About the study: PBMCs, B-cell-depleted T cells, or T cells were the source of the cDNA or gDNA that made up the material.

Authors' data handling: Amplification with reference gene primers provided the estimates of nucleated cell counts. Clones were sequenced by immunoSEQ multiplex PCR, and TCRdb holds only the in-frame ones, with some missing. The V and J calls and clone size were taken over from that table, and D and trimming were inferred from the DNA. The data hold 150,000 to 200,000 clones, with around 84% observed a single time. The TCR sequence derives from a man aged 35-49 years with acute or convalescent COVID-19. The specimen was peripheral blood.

CDR3 region: CASSDWLDQGGATLNYGYTF. DNA for the CDR3: TGTGCCAGCAGTGACTGGCTTGACCAGGGGGGTGCAACCCTTAACTATGGCTACACCTTC. The chain has TRBV6-1 and TRBJ1-2; 7 bases align to TRBD1. With 3 bases clipped from V and 1 base from J, the junction kept 20 bases outside the gene matches. This CDR3 region has 20 residues. Germline values: CDR1 MNHNS, CDR2 SASEGT.